Below, 23 T cell receptor beta chains from the same sample are listed, as sequenced in a study of blood T cell repertoires in COVID-19 (TCRdb year 2020). The protocol used for the library was the immunoSEQ multiplex PCR assay. Imported from immuneACCESS, the table was reduced by TCRdb to in-frame sequences with V and J called. These copies leave out some clones; in studies compared against another copy, an unresolved V gene accounts for under half, and the cause of the remainder is not known. This sample holds under 200,000 clones; just over 85% were observed only once. The biggest ten clones account for roughly 8.2% of the sample. The material sequenced was peripheral blood. The source is a man aged 55 to 69 with acute or convalescent COVID-19.

The chain carries TRBV12-5 and TRBJ2-5; TRBD2 aligns across 9 bases. The CDR3 consists of 20 residues. With 0 bases clipped from V and 0 bases from J, the junction kept 14 bases outside the gene matches. Germline V gene sequence: CDR1 LGHNT, CDR2 FRNRAP. CDR3 sequence (DNA): TGTGCTAGTGGTTTGGTGCTTCTGGCGGGAGGGTCCCCGTACCAAGAGACCCAGTACTTC. Encoded protein: CASGLVLLAGGSPYQETQYF.

V gene TRBV6-5 combines with J gene TRBJ1-2; tentatively, D is TRBD1 (6 bases). The CDR3 sequence is 15 residues long. The ends were cut back, 8 bases at V and 0 bases at J, with 16 bases in the middle. Per the germline V gene, CDR1 is MNHEY and CDR2 is SVGAGI. CDR3 nucleotides: TGTGCCAGCTTCCACCCAGGGGCCTCTAACTATGGCTACACCTTC. Amino acid sequence: CASFHPGASNYGYTF.

Only one count was recorded for this clone. The chain joins TRBV9 to TRBJ1-3, with TRBD1 matching 7 bases. Germline V gene data show CDR1 as SGDLS and CDR2 as YYNGEE. With V trimmed by 3 bases and J by 0 bases, 6 bases remained unmatched. The CDR3 is 16 residues long. CDR3 loop: CASSGRDSNSGNTIYF. CDR3 in DNA: TGTGCCAGCAGCGGACGGGACAGCAACTCTGGAAACACCATATATTTT. Complete variable domain (other parts from reference TRBV9 and TRBJ1-3): DSGVTQTPKHLITATGQRVTLRCSPRSGDLSVYWYQQSLDQGLQFLIQYYNGEERAKGNILERFSAQQFPDLHSELNLSSLELGDSALYFCASSGRDSNSGNTIYFGEGSWLTVV.

The chain is built from TRBV4-1 and TRBJ2-3; 11 nucleotides match TRBD2. CDR1 is MGHRA, CDR2 YSYEKL, per germline. J lost 7 bases, V lost 0 bases, and 12 bases had no gene match. The CDR3 is 18 residues long. The CDR3 nucleotides read TGCGCCAGCAGCCAAGAGGGACTTCTAGCGGGGGGTTCACATACGCAGTATTTT. This gives the protein CASSQEGLLAGGSHTQYF.

The V call is TRBV6-5, the J call TRBJ1-2, with unresolved D. Germline V CDR1 and CDR2: MNHEY, SVGAGI. The CDR3 is made up of 15 amino acids. The germline V and J ends were trimmed by 6 bases and 2 bases, with 16 bases remaining between them. The CDR3 reads CASSTSRSGNYGYTF. The CDR3 DNA follows: TGTGCCAGCAGCACTTCACGGTCGGGGAACTATGGCTACACCTTC.

The rearrangement links TRBV5-5 to TRBJ1-5; D is uncertain. Germline values: CDR1 SGHKS, CDR2 YYEKEE (reference sequence). Trimming left V 4 bases short and J 6 bases short, with 8 bases between. The CDR3 consists of 12 residues. The CDR3 loop reads CASSPEGQPQHF. In nucleotides, the CDR3 is TGTGCCAGCAGCCCTGAGGGTCAGCCCCAGCATTTT.

The J gene is TRBJ2-7, the V gene TRBV7-9; possibly TRBD2 for D (6 bases). V shed 5 bases and J shed 3 bases, with 14 bases lying between them. From germline, CDR1 is SEHNR and CDR2 FQNEAQ (reference sequence). This CDR3 contains 14 residues. For the CDR3, the DNA is TGTGCCAGCAGCGGAGGGCAGGTTCTCTACGAGCAGTACTTC. It yields the protein CASSGGQVLYEQYF.

V usage is TRBV7-3 and J usage is TRBJ1-2; D remains ambiguous. The germline gives CDR1 SGHTA, CDR2 FQGTGA. The CDR3 has 16 residues. Deletions cut 3 bases from V and 7 bases from J, with 21 bases between. The CDR3 spells CASSLSPEGMRGGYTF. The CDR3 DNA is TGTGCCAGCAGCTTGTCCCCAGAGGGTATGAGAGGTGGCTACACCTTC.

V and J are TRBV3-1 (or the pseudogene TRBV3-2) and TRBJ2-7; 12 bases line up with TRBD2. The CDR3 consists of 17 residues. Germline CDR1 is LGHDT and CDR2 is YNNKEL (reference sequence). The junction had 14 bases not matched to a gene; V was cut back by 8 bases and J by 3 bases. The chain's CDR3 is CASAPTSGRGLNYEQYF. The CDR3 nucleotides are TGTGCCAGCGCACCGACTAGCGGGAGAGGGCTAAACTACGAGCAGTACTTC.

The chain uses TRBV2 and TRBJ1-1; TRBD1 matches 7 bases. The CDR3 is made up of 13 amino acids. Germline CDR1 and CDR2: SNHLY and FYNNEI. Trimming took 6 bases from V and 5 from J; bases not matched to a gene: 6. The CDR3 DNA is TGTGCCAGCAGCGGGGACAGCGTTACTGAAGCTTTCTTT. This encodes CASSGDSVTEAFF.

This clone was observed a single time. This chain links TRBV27 with TRBJ2-3; 8 positions agree with TRBD2. The CDR3 loop spans 14 amino acids. From germline, CDR1 is MNHEY and CDR2 SMNVEV (reference sequence). The junction had 2 bases not matched to a gene; V was cut back by 0 bases and J by 6 bases. The CDR3 region is CASSLSRGVDTQYF. CDR3 in DNA: TGTGCCAGCAGTTTATCGCGGGGGGTGGATACGCAGTATTTT.

The chain links TRBV9 to TRBJ1-5; possible D gene TRBD1, 6 bases. The V end was cut by 4 bases, the J end by 1 base, with 9 bases between. The CDR3 runs to 14 residues. Germline loops: CDR1 SGDLS, CDR2 YYNGEE. As DNA, the CDR3 is TGTGCCAGCAGCAGCGGACAGAGCAATCAGCCCCAGCATTTT. Translation gives CASSSGQSNQPQHF.

The chain combines TRBV27 with TRBJ2-7; TRBD1 matches at 8 bases. Germline V gene sequence: CDR1 MNHEY, CDR2 SMNVEV (reference sequence). The CDR3 has 15 amino acids. The V gene end was trimmed by 5 bases and the J gene end by 0 bases; junction bases not matched to a gene: 6. Here the CDR3 DNA reads TGTGCCAGCAGTCCCCACAGGGGGATCTCCTACGAGCAGTACTTC. Protein product: CASSPHRGISYEQYF.

The chain uses TRBV30 and TRBJ1-3, with D possibly TRBD1 on 5 matching bases. Trimming took 4 bases from V and 3 from J, leaving 16 bases between them. The length of the CDR3 is 15 residues. Germline V CDR1 and CDR2: GTSNPN, SVGIG (reference sequence). Written as DNA, the CDR3 is TGTGCCTGGACCCCTTGGGGGGGTCTTGGAAACACCATATATTTT. Protein: CAWTPWGGLGNTIYF. Full variable domain (rest looked up from reference TRBV30 and TRBJ1-3): SQTIHQWPATLVQPVGSPLSLECTVEGTSNPNLYWYRQAAGRGLQLLFYSVGIGQISSEVPQNLSASRPQDRQFILSSKKLLLSDSGFYLCAWTPWGGLGNTIYFGEGSWLTVV.

The rearrangement links TRBV28 to TRBJ1-1; D call uncertain. The CDR3 contains 14 residues. Germline CDR1 and CDR2: MDHEN and SYDVKM. Deletions cut 6 bases from V and 3 bases from J, with 14 bases between. CDR3 amino acids: CASRPGNSYTEAFF. The DNA for the CDR3 is TGTGCCAGCAGGCCCGGGAATTCTTACACTGAAGCTTTCTTT.

The J gene is TRBJ1-1, the V gene TRBV7-2; 9 bases fit TRBD1. V trimming: 1 base; J trimming: 5 bases; junction bases outside the gene matches: 5. In germline, CDR1 is SGHTA, CDR2 FQGNSA. The CDR3 runs to 15 residues. The CDR3 sequence: CASSLVGTGWTEAFF. CDR3 DNA: TGTGCCAGCAGCTTAGTGGGGACAGGGTGGACTGAAGCTTTCTTT.

This clone occurred a few times. The chain uses TRBV28 and TRBJ2-2; the match to TRBD1 covers 9 bases. The V and J ends lost 5 bases and 5 bases, in that order; junction bases with no gene match: 6. Looked up from germline, CDR1 is MDHEN and CDR2 is SYDVKM. This CDR3 is built from 15 residues. In DNA, the CDR3 is TGTGCCAGCAGTACCCCCGGGACAGGGACCGGGGAGCTGTTTTTT. Its protein product is CASSTPGTGTGELFF.

The chain employs TRBV7-2 and TRBJ1-5; 11 positions agree with TRBD1. CDR1 SGHTA and CDR2 FQGNSA come from the germline V gene. Germline trimming cut 3 bases from V and 5 bases from J; bases unmatched to any gene: 3. The CDR3 runs to 15 residues. The CDR3 DNA reads as TGTGCCAGCAGCTTTCGGACAGGGGGCGATCAGCCCCAGCATTTT. This sequence encodes CASSFRTGGDQPQHF.

The V call is TRBV19, the J call TRBJ2-3; TRBD1 agrees at 9 bases. This CDR3 spans 18 amino acids. The J segment lost 3 bases and the V segment lost 1 base, leaving 11 bases of the junction unmatched. Germline-derived CDR1 and CDR2 are LNHDA and SQIVND (reference sequence). CDR3 nucleotides: TGTGCCAGTAGTATAGGCGGGACAGGGAATATTGCGACAGATACGCAGTATTTT. Protein: CASSIGGTGNIATDTQYF.

This clone was seen just once. The gene calls are TRBV28 and TRBJ2-7, with 10 bases identical to TRBD2. Germline V lookup: CDR1 MDHEN, CDR2 SYDVKM. V was clipped by 3 bases and J by 2 bases; unmatched bases: 4. The CDR3 spans 15 residues. The CDR3 sequence is CASSFLAGVAYEQYF. CDR3 bases: TGTGCCAGCAGTTTTCTAGCGGGAGTGGCCTACGAGCAGTACTTC. The full variable domain, rest sourced from reference TRBV28 and TRBJ2-7, is DVKVTQSSRYLVKRTGEKVFLECVQDMDHENMFWYRQDPGLGLRLIYFSYDVKMKEKGDIPEGYSVSREKKERFSLILESASTNQTSMYLCASSFLAGVAYEQYFGPGTRLTVT.

On this clone: Different DNA sequences within this sample yield the same CDR3. J is TRBJ1-5 and V is TRBV5-1; D possibly corresponds to TRBD1 (5 bases). This CDR3 region has 17 residues. Per the germline V gene, CDR1 is SGHRS and CDR2 is YFSETQ. V was trimmed by 2 bases and J by 1 base, leaving 16 bases between them. This CDR3 is CASSLGQGGSSNQPQHF. As DNA, the CDR3 is TGCGCCAGCAGCTTAGGGCAGGGAGGGTCGAGCAATCAGCCCCAGCATTTT.

The V call is TRBV3-1 (or the pseudogene TRBV3-2), the J call TRBJ2-2; 10 nucleotides align to TRBD1. There are 14 residues in the CDR3. V gave up 4 bases and J gave up 7 bases; unmatched junction bases: 3. Germline CDR1 and CDR2: LGHDT and YNNKEL (reference sequence). The CDR3 here is CASSRQGADGELFF. The CDR3 DNA reads TGTGCCAGCAGCCGACAGGGGGCGGACGGGGAGCTGTTTTTT.

V gene TRBV27 combines with J gene TRBJ1-1, with 7 nucleotides matching TRBD1. The germline gives CDR1 MNHEY, CDR2 SMNVEV (reference sequence). The V segment lost 4 bases and the J segment 4 bases; nucleotides outside the gene matches: 0. This CDR3 is 12 amino acids long. DNA for the CDR3: TGTGCCAGCAGTTACAGGGGCACTGAAGCTTTCTTT. Protein sequence: CASSYRGTEAFF.